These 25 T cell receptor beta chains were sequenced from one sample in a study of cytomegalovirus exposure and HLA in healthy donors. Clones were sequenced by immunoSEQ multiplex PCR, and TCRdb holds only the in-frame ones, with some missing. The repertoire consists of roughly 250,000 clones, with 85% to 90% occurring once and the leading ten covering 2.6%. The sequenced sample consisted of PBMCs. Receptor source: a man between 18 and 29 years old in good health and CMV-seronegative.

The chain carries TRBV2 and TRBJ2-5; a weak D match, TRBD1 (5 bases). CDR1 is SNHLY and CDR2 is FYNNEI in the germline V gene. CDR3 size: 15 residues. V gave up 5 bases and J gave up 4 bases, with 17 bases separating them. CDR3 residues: CASSINRGTGETQYF. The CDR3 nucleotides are TGTGCCAGCAGTATAAATAGGGGAACTGGAGAGACCCAGTACTTC.

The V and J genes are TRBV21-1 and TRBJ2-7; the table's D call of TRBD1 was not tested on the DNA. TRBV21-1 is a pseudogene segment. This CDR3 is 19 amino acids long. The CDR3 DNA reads TGTGCCAGCAGCGAAAAAAGCAAGACAGGGGCCATTGGCTCCTACGAGCAGTACTTC. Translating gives CASSEKSKTGAIGSYEQYF.

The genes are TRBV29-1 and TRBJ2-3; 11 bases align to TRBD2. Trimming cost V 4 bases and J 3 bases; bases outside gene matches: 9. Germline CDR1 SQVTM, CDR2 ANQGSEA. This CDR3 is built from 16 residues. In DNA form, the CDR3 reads TGCAGCGTTGGAACTAGCGGGAGTAAAGGGACAGATACGCAGTATTTT. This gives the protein CSVGTSGSKGTDTQYF.

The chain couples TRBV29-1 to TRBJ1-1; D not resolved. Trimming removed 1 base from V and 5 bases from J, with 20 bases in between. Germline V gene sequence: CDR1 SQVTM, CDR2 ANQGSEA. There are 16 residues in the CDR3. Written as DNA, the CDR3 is TGCAGCGTTGAAGTCGGCTTAGGTGGGGAGGGAACTGAAGCTTTCTTT. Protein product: CSVEVGLGGEGTEAFF.

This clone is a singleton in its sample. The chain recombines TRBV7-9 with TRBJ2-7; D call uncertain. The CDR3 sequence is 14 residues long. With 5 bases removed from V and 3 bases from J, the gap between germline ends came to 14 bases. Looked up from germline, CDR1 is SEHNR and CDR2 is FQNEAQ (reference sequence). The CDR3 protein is CASSQLPVYYEQYF. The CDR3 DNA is TGTGCCAGCAGCCAACTCCCCGTGTACTACGAGCAGTACTTC.

As DNA, the CDR3 is TGTGCCAGCAGCGTAGAGACTCTAAATGAGCAGTTCTTC. This gives the protein CASSVETLNEQFF. The V gene is TRBV9, the J gene TRBJ2-1, with D unclear. The CDR3 runs to 13 residues. CDR1 and CDR2 from the germline V gene are SGDLS and YYNGEE. The V and J ends lost 0 bases and 7 bases respectively, with 8 bases between them.

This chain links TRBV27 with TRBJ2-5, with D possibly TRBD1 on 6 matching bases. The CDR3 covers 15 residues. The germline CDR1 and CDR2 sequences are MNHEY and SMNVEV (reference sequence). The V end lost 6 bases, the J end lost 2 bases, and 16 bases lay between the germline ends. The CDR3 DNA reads TGTGCCAGCAGGTCAGGGGCCCACCTTCAAGAGACCCAGTACTTC. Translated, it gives CASRSGAHLQETQYF.

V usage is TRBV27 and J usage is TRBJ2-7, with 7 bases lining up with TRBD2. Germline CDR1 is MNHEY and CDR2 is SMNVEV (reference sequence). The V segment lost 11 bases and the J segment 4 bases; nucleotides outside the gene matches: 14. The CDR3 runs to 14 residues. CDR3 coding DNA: TGTGCCCCATACGGGGAGGGTGGGGAATACGAGCAGTACTTC. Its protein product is CAPYGEGGEYEQYF.

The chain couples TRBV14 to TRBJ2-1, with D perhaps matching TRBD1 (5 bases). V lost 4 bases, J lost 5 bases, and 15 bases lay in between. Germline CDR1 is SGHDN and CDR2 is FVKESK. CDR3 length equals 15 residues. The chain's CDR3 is CASSRGLGGNNEQFF. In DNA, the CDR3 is TGTGCCAGCAGCCGGGGCCTGGGCGGAAACAATGAGCAGTTCTTC. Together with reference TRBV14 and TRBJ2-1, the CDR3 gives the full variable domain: EAGVTQFPSHSVIEKGQTVTLRCDPISGHDNLYWYRRVMGKEIKFLLHFVKESKQDESGMPNNRFLAERTGGTYSTLKVQPAELEDSGVYFCASSRGLGGNNEQFFGPGTRLTVL.

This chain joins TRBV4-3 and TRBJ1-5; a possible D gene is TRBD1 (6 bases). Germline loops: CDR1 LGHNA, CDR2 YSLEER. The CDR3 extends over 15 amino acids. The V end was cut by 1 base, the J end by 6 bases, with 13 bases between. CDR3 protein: CASSQGLQGSQPQHF. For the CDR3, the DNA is TGCGCCAGCAGCCAAGGGTTACAGGGTTCTCAGCCCCAGCATTTT.

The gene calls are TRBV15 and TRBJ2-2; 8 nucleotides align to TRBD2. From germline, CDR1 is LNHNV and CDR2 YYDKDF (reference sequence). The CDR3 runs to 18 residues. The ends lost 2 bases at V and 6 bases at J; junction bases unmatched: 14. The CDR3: CATSRRVPWRGESGELFF. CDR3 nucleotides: TGTGCCACCAGCAGACGTGTACCTTGGCGGGGGGAGTCCGGGGAGCTGTTTTTT.

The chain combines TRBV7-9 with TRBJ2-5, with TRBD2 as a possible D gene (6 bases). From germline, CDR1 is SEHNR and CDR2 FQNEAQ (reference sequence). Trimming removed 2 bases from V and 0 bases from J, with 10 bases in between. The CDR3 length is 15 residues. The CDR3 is CASSLTGRYQETQYF. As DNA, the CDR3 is TGTGCCAGCAGCTTAACGGGGAGGTACCAAGAGACCCAGTACTTC.

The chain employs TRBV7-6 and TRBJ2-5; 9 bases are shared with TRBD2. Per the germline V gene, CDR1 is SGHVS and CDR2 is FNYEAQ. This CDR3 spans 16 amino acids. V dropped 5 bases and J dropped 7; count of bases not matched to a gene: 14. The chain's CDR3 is CASSPPGGGARGTQYF. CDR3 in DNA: TGTGCCAGCAGCCCCCCCGGCGGGGGGGCCCGCGGGACCCAGTACTTC.

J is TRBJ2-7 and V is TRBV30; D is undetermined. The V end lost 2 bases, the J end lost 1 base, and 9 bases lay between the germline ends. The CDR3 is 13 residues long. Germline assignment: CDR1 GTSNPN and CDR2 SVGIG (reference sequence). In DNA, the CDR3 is TGTGCCTGGAGTTGGCGGCCTTCCTACGAGCAGTACTTC. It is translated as CAWSWRPSYEQYF.

Here the CDR3 reads CASSPRRSNIQYF. The CDR3, as DNA: TGTGCCAGCTCACCGAGGCGGTCAAACATTCAGTACTTC. V and J are TRBV18 and TRBJ2-4; D uncertain. Germline V gene sequence: CDR1 KGHSH, CDR2 LQKENI. Trimming took off 3 bases at V and 6 bases at J, with 9 bases between the two ends. The CDR3 is 13 residues long.

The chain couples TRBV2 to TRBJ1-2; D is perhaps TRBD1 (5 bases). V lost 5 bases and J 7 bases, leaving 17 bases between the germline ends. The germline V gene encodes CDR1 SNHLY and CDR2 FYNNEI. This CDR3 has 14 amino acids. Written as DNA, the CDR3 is TGTGCCAGCAGTCCGACAGAGCTTCTTGGTGGCTACACCTTC. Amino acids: CASSPTELLGGYTF.

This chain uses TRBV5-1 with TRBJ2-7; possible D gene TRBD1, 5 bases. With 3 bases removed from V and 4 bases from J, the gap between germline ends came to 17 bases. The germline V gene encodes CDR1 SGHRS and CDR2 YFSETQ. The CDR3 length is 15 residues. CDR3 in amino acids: CASSSGGWGLYEQYF. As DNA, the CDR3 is TGCGCCAGCAGCTCGGGCGGTTGGGGCCTTTACGAGCAGTACTTC.

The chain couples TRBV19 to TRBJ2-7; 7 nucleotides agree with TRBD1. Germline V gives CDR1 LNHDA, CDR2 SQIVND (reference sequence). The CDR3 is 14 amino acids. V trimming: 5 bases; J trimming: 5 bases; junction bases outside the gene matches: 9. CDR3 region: CASSPGQVKDEQYF. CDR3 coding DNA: TGTGCCAGTAGTCCTGGACAGGTAAAGGACGAGCAGTACTTC.

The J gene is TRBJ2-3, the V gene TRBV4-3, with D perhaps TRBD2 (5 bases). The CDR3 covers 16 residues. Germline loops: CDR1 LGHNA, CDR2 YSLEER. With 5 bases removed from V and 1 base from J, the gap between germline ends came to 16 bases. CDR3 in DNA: TGCGCCAGCAGCGCCCGTAGCGACCTACGCACAGATACGCAGTATTTT. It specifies CASSARSDLRTDTQYF.

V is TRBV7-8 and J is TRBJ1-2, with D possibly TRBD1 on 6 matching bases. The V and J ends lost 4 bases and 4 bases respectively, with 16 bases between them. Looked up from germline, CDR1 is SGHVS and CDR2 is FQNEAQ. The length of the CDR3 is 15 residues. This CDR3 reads CASSSRGDNRYGYTF. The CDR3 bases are TGTGCCAGCAGCTCTCGGGGGGACAACCGCTATGGCTACACCTTC.

The CDR3 DNA follows: TGTGCCTGGACAGGGGGGAAAGAGACCCAGTACTTC. The encoded protein is CAWTGGKETQYF. The chain couples TRBV30 to TRBJ2-5, with a possible D match to TRBD1 (7 bases). The CDR3 is made up of 12 amino acids. The germline CDR1 and CDR2 sequences are GTSNPN and SVGIG (reference sequence). V was clipped by 4 bases and J by 3 bases, with 9 bases between them.

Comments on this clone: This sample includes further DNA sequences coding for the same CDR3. The CDR3 DNA is TGTGCCAGCAGCGTAGCTCGGCTAGCGGGGCGCTACGAGCAGTACTTC. Translation: CASSVARLAGRYEQYF. This sequence joins TRBV9 and TRBJ2-7; 9 positions match TRBD2. The length of the CDR3 is 16 residues. Per germline, CDR1 SGDLS and CDR2 YYNGEE. V was pared by 0 bases and J by 3 bases, with 7 bases of the junction left unmatched.

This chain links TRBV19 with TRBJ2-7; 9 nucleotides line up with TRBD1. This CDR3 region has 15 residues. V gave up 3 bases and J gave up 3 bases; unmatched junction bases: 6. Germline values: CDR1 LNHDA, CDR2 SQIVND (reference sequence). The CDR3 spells CASSILQGALYEQYF. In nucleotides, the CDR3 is TGTGCCAGTAGTATCCTACAGGGGGCCCTCTACGAGCAGTACTTC.

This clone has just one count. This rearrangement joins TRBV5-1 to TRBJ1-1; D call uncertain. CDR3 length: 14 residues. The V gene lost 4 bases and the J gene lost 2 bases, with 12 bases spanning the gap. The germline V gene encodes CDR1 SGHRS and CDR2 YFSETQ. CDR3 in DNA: TGCGCCAGCAGCCCCCAGGTGAGTAACACTGAAGCTTTCTTT. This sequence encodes CASSPQVSNTEAFF.

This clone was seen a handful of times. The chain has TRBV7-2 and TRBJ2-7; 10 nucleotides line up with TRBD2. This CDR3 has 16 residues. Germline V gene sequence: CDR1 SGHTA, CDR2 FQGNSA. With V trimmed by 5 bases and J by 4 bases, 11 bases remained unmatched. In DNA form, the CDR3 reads TGTGCCAGCAGCCCACGACCACAACTAGCGGGGTACGAGCAGTACTTC. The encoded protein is CASSPRPQLAGYEQYF.